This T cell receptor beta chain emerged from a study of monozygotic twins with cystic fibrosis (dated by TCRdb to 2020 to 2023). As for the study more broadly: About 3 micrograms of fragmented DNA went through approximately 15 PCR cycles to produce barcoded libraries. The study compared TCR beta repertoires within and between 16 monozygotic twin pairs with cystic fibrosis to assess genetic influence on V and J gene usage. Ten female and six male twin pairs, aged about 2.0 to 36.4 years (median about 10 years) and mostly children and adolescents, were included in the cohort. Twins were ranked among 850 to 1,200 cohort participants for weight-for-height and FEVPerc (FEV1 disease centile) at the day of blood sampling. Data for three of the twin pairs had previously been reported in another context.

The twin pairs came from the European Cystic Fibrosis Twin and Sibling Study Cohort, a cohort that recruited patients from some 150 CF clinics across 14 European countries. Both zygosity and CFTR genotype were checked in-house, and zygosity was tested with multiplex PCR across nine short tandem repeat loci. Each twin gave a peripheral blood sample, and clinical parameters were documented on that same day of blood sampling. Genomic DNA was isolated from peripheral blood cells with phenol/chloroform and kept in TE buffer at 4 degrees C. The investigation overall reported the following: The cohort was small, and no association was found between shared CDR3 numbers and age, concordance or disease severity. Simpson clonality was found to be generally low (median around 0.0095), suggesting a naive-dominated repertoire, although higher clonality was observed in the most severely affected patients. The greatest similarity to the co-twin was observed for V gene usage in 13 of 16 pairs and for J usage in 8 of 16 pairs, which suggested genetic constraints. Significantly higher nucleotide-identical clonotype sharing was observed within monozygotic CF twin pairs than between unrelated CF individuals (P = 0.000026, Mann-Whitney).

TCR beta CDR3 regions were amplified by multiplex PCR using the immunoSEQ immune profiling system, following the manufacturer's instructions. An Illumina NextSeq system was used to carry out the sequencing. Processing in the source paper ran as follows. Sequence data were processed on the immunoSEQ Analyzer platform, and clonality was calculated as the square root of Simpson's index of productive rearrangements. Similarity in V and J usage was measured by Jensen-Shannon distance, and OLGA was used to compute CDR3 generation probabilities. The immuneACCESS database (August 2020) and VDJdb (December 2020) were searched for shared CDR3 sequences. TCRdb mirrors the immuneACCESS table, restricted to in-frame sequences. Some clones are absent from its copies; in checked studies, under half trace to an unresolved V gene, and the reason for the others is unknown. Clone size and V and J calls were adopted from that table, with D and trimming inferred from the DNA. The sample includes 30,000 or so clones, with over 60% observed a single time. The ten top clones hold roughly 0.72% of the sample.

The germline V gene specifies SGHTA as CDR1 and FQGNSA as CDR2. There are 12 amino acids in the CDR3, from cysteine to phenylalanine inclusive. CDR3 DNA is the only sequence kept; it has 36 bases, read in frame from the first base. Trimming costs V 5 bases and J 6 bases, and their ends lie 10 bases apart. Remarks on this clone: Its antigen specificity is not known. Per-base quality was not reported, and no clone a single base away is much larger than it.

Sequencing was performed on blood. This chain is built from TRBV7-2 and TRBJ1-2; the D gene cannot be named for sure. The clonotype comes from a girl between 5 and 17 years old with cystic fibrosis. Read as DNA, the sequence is TGTGCCAGCAGCCCCCCGTGGGATGGCTACACCTTC. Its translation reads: CASSPPWDGYTF.